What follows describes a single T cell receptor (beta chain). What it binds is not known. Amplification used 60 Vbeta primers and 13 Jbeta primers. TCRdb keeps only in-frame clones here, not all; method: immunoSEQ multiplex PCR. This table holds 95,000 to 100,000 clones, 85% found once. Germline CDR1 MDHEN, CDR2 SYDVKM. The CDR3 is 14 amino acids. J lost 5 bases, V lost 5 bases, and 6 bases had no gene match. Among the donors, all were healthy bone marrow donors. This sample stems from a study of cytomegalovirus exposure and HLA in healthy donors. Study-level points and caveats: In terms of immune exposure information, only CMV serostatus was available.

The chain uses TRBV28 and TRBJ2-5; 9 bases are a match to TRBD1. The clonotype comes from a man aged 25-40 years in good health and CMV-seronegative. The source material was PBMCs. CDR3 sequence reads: CASSIRTGAETQYF. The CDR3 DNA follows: TGTGCCAGCAGTATCAGGACAGGGGCGGAGACCCAGTACTTC.